This T cell receptor (beta chain) emerged from a study of blood T cells in healthy people across ages. CDR1 is SEHNR and CDR2 is FQNEAQ in the germline V gene (reference sequence). V dropped 5 bases and J dropped 6 bases, with 11 bases sitting between them. The CDR3 spans 12 residues. Then a second PCR, running roughly 7 to 11 cycles, was carried out with a sample-barcoded 5' primer and a J-beta primer mix. A tag from a template-switch adaptor with 12 random nucleotides marked each cDNA molecule. MiXCR was run by TCRdb on the 5' RACE reads, yielding one entry per CDR3 protein. The repertoire holds 600,000 or so distinct CDR3 sequences, around half seen once, with 20% to 25% in the top ten. The study isolated at least 6 million PBMCs from each sample. Remarks on this clonotype: Its antigen is not identified.

Notes on the study in general: In the absence of known donor CMV status, changes in expanded clonotypes were possibly confounded. Because sorting was not performed, PBMCs prevented conclusive naive versus antigen-experienced comparison.

The specimen was blood. The rearrangement uses TRBV7-9 and TRBJ2-7; D uncertain. This sequence was found in an elderly man in good health. The CDR3 nucleotides read TGTGCCAGCAGCCGCCCAACGGGCGAGCAGTACTTC. Its protein product is CASSRPTGEQYF.